This T cell receptor (beta chain) was sequenced for a study of blood T cell repertoires in COVID-19. Study information: Researchers got acute and convalescent COVID-19 samples from the United States, Italy and Spain. PBMCs, B-cell-depleted T cells, or T cells were the source of the cDNA or gDNA that made up the material.

Germline lookup yields CDR1 WNHNN and CDR2 SYGVQD (reference sequence). The ends lost 3 bases at V and 8 bases at J; junction bases unmatched: 6. The CDR3 runs 13 residues. In the original workflow: It was from reference gene primer amplification that nucleated cell counts were estimated. Only in-frame clones appear in the TCRdb table, and some are missing; sequencing was by immunoSEQ multiplex PCR. The V and J calls and clone size are taken from that table; D and trimming were inferred from the DNA. The data contain 300,000 to 450,000 clones, about 87% of them singletons. Patients in Seattle were enrolled during active infection, then followed longitudinally.

This chain connects TRBV10-1 to TRBJ1-1; 7 bases are shared with TRBD1. Specimen: peripheral blood. This receptor was identified in a woman between 55 and 75 years old with COVID-19, enrolled during active disease. CDR3 amino acids: CASSEQGRPEAFF. For the CDR3, the DNA is TGCGCCAGCAGTGAACAGGGGCGCCCCGAAGCTTTCTTT.